The source of this T cell receptor (beta chain) is a study of Tregs in tolerant kidney transplant recipients. Overall study findings and caveats: Tregs expanded with activated donor B cells seemed most donor-specific.

The CDR3 runs to 18 residues. The V gene's germline CDR1 is SGDLS and CDR2 YYNGEE. V lost 1 base and J lost 4, with 21 bases in between. Repertoires were generated with immunoSEQ multiplex PCR, while TCRdb's copy carries only in-frame clones and drops some. Among some 70,000 clones listed, just under 95% were seen once. Thawed PBMCs were FACS-sorted into unstimulated CD4+CD25+CD127- regulatory T cells, CD4+CD25- non-regulatory cells, CD4 and CD8 cells. On this clone itself: The antigen remains unidentified.

The TCR sequence derives from a human donor who received a combined kidney and bone marrow transplant. The starting material was CD8+ T cells from blood, obtained before the transplant. The chain links TRBV9 to TRBJ2-1; D possibly corresponds to TRBD2 (7 bases). The CDR3 DNA follows: TGTGCCAGCAGCGTACCCAGTTCATCGGGGGGCCAATACAATGAGCAGTTCTTC. It yields the protein CASSVPSSSGGQYNEQFF.